What follows are 27 T cell receptor beta chains derived from one specimen sequenced in a study of long-term antiretroviral therapy in people with HIV. The libraries were made with immunoSEQ v3.0 at survey level. Generated by immunoSEQ multiplex PCR, the TCRdb table keeps only in-frame clones and is missing some. The sample has around 20,000 clones, 80% seen once. This specimen was unsorted PBMCs, taken 2.9 years after starting antiretroviral therapy. The receptors stem from a woman in her thirties with HIV.

The rearrangement uses TRBV5-1 and TRBJ2-1; no clear D gene. The V gene's germline CDR1 is SGHRS and CDR2 YFSETQ. The CDR3 runs to 15 residues. Deletions cut 2 bases from V and 7 bases from J, with 16 bases between. The CDR3 sequence is CASSFDWVGINEQFF. In DNA, the CDR3 is TGCGCCAGCAGCTTCGATTGGGTGGGGATAAATGAGCAGTTCTTC.

The V call is TRBV27, the J call TRBJ1-5, with D uncertain. In germline, CDR1 is MNHEY, CDR2 SMNVEV (reference sequence). CDR3 size: 14 residues. The V end was cut by 2 bases, the J end by 5 bases, with 10 bases between. The CDR3 sequence is CASSLLGNYQPQHF. CDR3 in DNA: TGTGCCAGCAGTTTACTTGGGAATTATCAGCCCCAGCATTTT.

This chain links TRBV2 with TRBJ2-7; no clear D. Germline CDR1 SNHLY, CDR2 FYNNEI. The V gene lost 2 bases and the J gene lost 9 bases, with 8 bases spanning the gap. The CDR3 loop spans 11 amino acids. CDR3 coding DNA: TGTGCCAGCAGTGAATCCCCCAGGCAGTACGTC. This codes for CASSESPRQYV.

The chain joins TRBV18 to TRBJ2-7, with D perhaps matching TRBD1 (6 bases). CDR3 length: 13 amino acids. V was cut by 2 bases and J by 4 bases, with 9 bases left in between. The germline V gene has CDR1 KGHSH and CDR2 LQKENI. The CDR3 here is CASSPRDNYEQYV. DNA for the CDR3: TGTGCCAGCTCACCAAGGGACAATTACGAGCAGTACGTC.

This chain's CDR3 is CASSFQGLANEKLFF. CDR3 nucleotide sequence: TGCGCCAGCAGCTTCCAGGGTTTGGCTAATGAAAAACTGTTTTTT. The chain uses TRBV5-1 and TRBJ1-4; tentative D call: TRBD1 (5 bases). The CDR3 sequence is 15 residues long. V lost 2 bases and J lost 3, with 11 bases in between. Germline values: CDR1 SGHRS, CDR2 YFSETQ.

The chain couples TRBV27 to TRBJ2-2; D unresolved. V was shortened by 5 bases and J by 4 bases, with 5 bases between the two germline ends. The CDR3 is 12 residues long. Per the germline V gene, CDR1 is MNHEY and CDR2 is SMNVEV (reference sequence). The DNA for the CDR3 is TGTGCCAGCAGTGGCCTCACCGGGGAGCTGTTTTTT. Translating gives CASSGLTGELFF.

The chain uses TRBV5-4 and TRBJ1-2; no reliable D call. CDR1 and CDR2 from the germline V gene are SGHNT and YYREEE (reference sequence). V shed 1 base and J shed 2 bases, with 12 bases lying between them. CDR3 length: 15 residues. The CDR3 DNA reads TGTGCCAGCAGCTTGAAAGGGATGGGGAACTATGGCTACACCTTC. This encodes CASSLKGMGNYGYTF.

The rearrangement links TRBV7-8 to TRBJ2-5, with 10 nucleotides matching TRBD2. This CDR3 has 19 amino acids. Germline assignment: CDR1 SGHVS and CDR2 FQNEAQ. V gave up 5 bases and J gave up 4 bases; unmatched junction bases: 19. CDR3 nucleotide sequence: TGTGCCAGCAGCCCCCAGGAGGGCCTAGCGGGGGTTCGAGGAGAGACCCAGTACTTC. It codes for CASSPQEGLAGVRGETQYF.

The gene calls are TRBV2 and TRBJ1-2; 9 nucleotides align to TRBD1. Trimming removed 6 bases from V and 5 bases from J; junction bases left unmatched: 7. There are 14 residues in the CDR3. CDR1 and CDR2 (germline): SNHLY, FYNNEI. CDR3 sequence: CASSRTGEGYGYTF. The CDR3 coding sequence is TGTGCCAGCAGCCGGACAGGGGAAGGATATGGCTACACCTTC.

The genes are TRBV7-9 and TRBJ2-5, with 11 positions matching TRBD2. Per germline, CDR1 SEHNR and CDR2 FQNEAQ (reference sequence). V lost 5 bases, J lost 4 bases, and 6 bases stayed unmatched. There are 15 residues in the CDR3. The CDR3 coding sequence is TGTGCCAGCAGCCCACCGGGACTAGCGGTAGAGACCCAGTACTTC. Its protein product is CASSPPGLAVETQYF.

The V gene is TRBV5-1, the J gene TRBJ2-3; 7 nucleotides align to TRBD2. Germline-derived CDR1 and CDR2 are SGHRS and YFSETQ. J gave up 4 bases and V 2 bases, and 10 bases lay outside the gene matches. This CDR3 comprises 16 residues. CDR3 nucleotides: TGCGCCAGCAGCTTTCTAGGACTAGGCCTCGCAGATACGCAGTATTTT. Encoded protein: CASSFLGLGLADTQYF.

This chain connects TRBV12-2 to TRBJ2-7. TRBV12-2 is tagged as a pseudogene. This CDR3 comprises 23 residues. The DNA for the CDR3 is TGTGCAAGTCGCTCACCTGGGTCGGCACTCCCCAGGTCCGAGGGGTCGCAACTTTACGAGCAGTACTTC. Encoded protein: CASRSPGSALPRSEGSQLYEQYF.

V gene TRBV6-5 combines with J gene TRBJ2-7, with a tentative D call TRBD2 (5 bases). V was cut by 5 bases and J by 6 bases, with 14 bases left in between. The CDR3 length is 13 residues. Germline CDR1 is MNHEY and CDR2 is SVGAGI. CDR3 amino acids: CASSALSGGEQYV. CDR3 DNA: TGTGCCAGCAGTGCCCTCAGCGGAGGCGAGCAGTACGTC.

This clone was observed once. This rearrangement joins TRBV6-1 to TRBJ2-2, with D possibly being TRBD1 or TRBD2 (5 bases each). CDR3 length: 15 residues. Germline V gene sequence: CDR1 MNHNS, CDR2 SASEGT. The V and J ends lost 7 bases and 0 bases respectively, with 12 bases between them. DNA of the CDR3: TGTGCCAGCAAACGGTGGGGACCGAACACCGGGGAGCTGTTTTTT. Its translation: CASKRWGPNTGELFF.

This clone showed up just a few times. The gene calls are TRBV2 and TRBJ1-2; 8 bases are a match to TRBD1. The germline gives CDR1 SNHLY, CDR2 FYNNEI. V shed 6 bases and J 2 bases; nucleotides not matched to a gene: 11. This CDR3 has 16 amino acids. The CDR3: CASRILRDRTNYGYTF. The CDR3 DNA is TGTGCCAGCAGGATACTGAGGGACAGGACGAACTATGGCTACACCTTC.

The V call is TRBV25-1, the J call TRBJ1-2; no firm D call. CDR3 length equals 12 residues. Germline CDR1 MGHDK, CDR2 SYGVNS. The V end lost 2 bases, the J end lost 8 bases, and 9 bases lay between the germline ends. The CDR3 nucleotides read TGTGCCAGCAGTGAAATCTACGGGGGCTACACCTTC. It codes for CASSEIYGGYTF.

The chain couples TRBV11-3 to TRBJ1-1; D gene uncertain. Trimming removed 4 bases from V and 9 bases from J, with 12 bases in between. The germline gives CDR1 SGHNT, CDR2 YENEEA. The CDR3 extends over 12 amino acids. The CDR3 DNA reads as TGTGCCAGCAGCTCGGACGGCTATAAAGCTTTCTTT. Translated, it gives CASSSDGYKAFF. The full variable domain, with the rest looked up from reference TRBV11-3 and TRBJ1-1, is EAGVVQSPRYKIIEKKQPVAFWCNPISGHNTLYWYLQNLGQGPELLIRYENEEAVDDSQLPKDRFSAERLKGVDSTLKIQPAELGDSAVYLCASSSDGYKAFFGQGTRLTVV.

The rearrangement joins TRBV7-9 to TRBJ2-3; D is unresolved. Trimming cost V 1 base and J 0 bases, with 8 bases left between them. The CDR3 runs to 15 residues. Germline loops: CDR1 SEHNR, CDR2 FQNEAQ (reference sequence). The CDR3 loop reads CASSLVGQSTDTQYF. The DNA for the CDR3 is TGTGCCAGCAGCTTAGTAGGCCAGAGCACAGATACGCAGTATTTT.

The chain is built from TRBV5-1 and TRBJ2-7, with 10 bases lining up with TRBD1. Germline CDR1 and CDR2: SGHRS and YFSETQ. The CDR3 loop spans 15 amino acids. The ends lost 3 bases at V and 6 bases at J; junction bases unmatched: 9. CDR3 residues: CASSSGDRGLGEQYF. CDR3 nucleotide sequence: TGCGCCAGCAGCTCCGGCGACAGGGGGCTGGGCGAGCAGTACTTC.

This clone has just a few counts. This sample also contains other DNA sequences that code for the same CDR3. The chain joins TRBV5-1 to TRBJ1-2; D ambiguous. V was shortened by 0 bases and J by 4 bases, with 10 bases between the two germline ends. Looked up from germline, CDR1 is SGHRS and CDR2 is YFSETQ. There are 14 residues in the CDR3. DNA for the CDR3: TGCGCCAGCAGCTTGGCCGCGGACGGCTATGGCTACACCTTC. This sequence encodes CASSLAADGYGYTF.

The chain uses TRBV6-1 and TRBJ2-3, with 9 bases lining up with TRBD2. The CDR3 consists of 16 residues. The V segment lost 4 bases and the J segment 5 bases; nucleotides outside the gene matches: 10. The germline gives CDR1 MNHNS, CDR2 SASEGT. CDR3 nucleotide sequence: TGTGCCAGCAGTGCGCGTGGGGCGGGGGGGAGAGATACGCAGTATTTT. Its translation: CASSARGAGGRDTQYF.

The gene calls are TRBV6-6 and TRBJ1-1, with no clear D. This CDR3 has 14 residues. V was pared by 0 bases and J by 1 base, with 6 bases between. Germline CDR1 MNHNY, CDR2 SVGAGI (reference sequence). The DNA of the CDR3 is TGTGCCAGCAGTTACTCGGGCAAGAACACTGAAGCTTTCTTT. Translation: CASSYSGKNTEAFF.

The genes are TRBV5-4 and TRBJ2-1, with D tentatively TRBD2 (5 bases). Trimming removed 3 bases from V and 10 bases from J, with 8 bases in between. The CDR3 is 11 residues long. Per germline, CDR1 SGHNT and CDR2 YYREEE (reference sequence). The CDR3, as DNA: TGTGCCAGCAGCTCGGGGTACGAGCAGTTCTTC. It yields the protein CASSSGYEQFF.

The chain combines TRBV5-1 with TRBJ2-2; D might be TRBD1 (5 bases). Trimming pared 2 bases from V and 0 bases from J, leaving 11 bases between. Looked up from germline, CDR1 is SGHRS and CDR2 is YFSETQ. The CDR3 has 16 residues. CDR3 bases: TGCGCCAGCAGCTTACCACAGGTTGCGAACACCGGGGAGCTGTTTTTT. Translation: CASSLPQVANTGELFF.

The chain couples TRBV5-6 to TRBJ1-2; possible D gene TRBD1, 6 bases. CDR3 size: 13 residues. The ends were cut back, 4 bases at V and 7 bases at J, with 14 bases in the middle. Looked up from germline, CDR1 is SGHDT and CDR2 is YYEEEE. CDR3 DNA: TGTGCCAGCAGCGCCCGGGGGCCAGGTGGCTACACCTTC. Translating gives CASSARGPGGYTF. Full variable domain (missing parts from reference TRBV5-6 and TRBJ1-2): DAGVTQSPTHLIKTRGQQVTLRCSPKSGHDTVSWYQQALGQGPQFIFQYYEEEERQRGNFPDRFSGHQFPNYSSELNVNALLLGDSALYLCASSARGPGGYTFGSGTRLTVV.

The chain couples TRBV9 to TRBJ1-4, with a tentative D call TRBD1 (5 bases). Trimming cost V 4 bases and J 10 bases, with 14 bases left between them. This CDR3 has 13 residues. Germline V lookup: CDR1 SGDLS, CDR2 YYNGEE. Here the CDR3 DNA reads TGTGCCAGCAGCTTCGAGGCCGGGGGAAAACTGTTTTTT. Protein sequence: CASSFEAGGKLFF.

The chain is built from TRBV29-1 and TRBJ1-6; 10 bases are shared with TRBD1. CDR3 length equals 13 residues. With 7 bases clipped from V and 6 bases from J, the junction kept 3 bases outside the gene matches. CDR1 is SQVTM, CDR2 ANQGSEA, per germline. CDR3 region: CSARDRGNSPLHF. CDR3 nucleotide sequence: TGCAGCGCTAGGGACAGGGGTAATTCACCCCTCCACTTT.